The entry below gives a single T cell receptor (beta chain) sequence along with its context. PCR involved 60 Vbeta and 13 Jbeta primers. Generated by immunoSEQ multiplex PCR, the TCRdb table keeps only in-frame clones and is missing some. The table includes 150,000 or so clones, more than 60% detected once. This sample stems from a study of cytomegalovirus exposure and HLA in healthy donors. The ends were cut back, 0 bases at V and 8 bases at J, with 14 bases in the middle. The CDR3 is made up of 15 amino acids. CDR1 is SGHRS and CDR2 is YFSETQ in the germline V gene. The chain is built from TRBV5-1 and TRBJ1-4; D call uncertain. Sequencing was done on a sample of PBMCs. The TCR sequence derives from a woman in her thirties in good health and CMV-seronegative. The CDR3 is CASSLAGSDGEKLFF. The CDR3 DNA reads TGCGCCAGCAGCTTGGCCGGGTCAGATGGGGAAAAACTGTTTTTT.